Listed below are T cell receptor beta chains from one sample, sequenced in a study of blood T cell repertoires in COVID-19. Sequenced by immunoSEQ multiplex PCR; TCRdb stores in-frame clones only, minus some. Here the sample spans 120,000 to 150,000 clones, roughly 85% being singletons. Specimen: peripheral blood. The source is a woman aged 55-75 years with COVID-19, enrolled during active disease. The CDR3 runs from the conserved cysteine through the conserved F or W. Fields, in order: J gene, D gene, V gene, clone size, CDR3 protein, CDR3 DNA. A D gene is named only where the DNA matches it firmly. Not every row has a clone size; where given, it reads once, few, many or a size class.

>TRBJ1-2|TRBD1|TRBV13|few
CASSLGTGTGYGYTF
TGTGCCAGCAGCTTAGGGACCGGGACAGGGTATGGCTACACCTTC
>TRBJ1-6|.|TRBV18|.
CASSPQEVFNSPLHF
TGTGCCAGCTCACCCCAAGAGGTTTTTAATTCACCCCTCCACTTT
>TRBJ1-5|TRBD1|TRBV30|.
CAWRAGQTSNQPQHF
TGTGCCTGGAGGGCGGGACAGACGAGCAATCAGCCCCAGCATTTT
>TRBJ1-5|.|TRBV7-6|.
CASSSGSNSNQPQHF
TGTGCCAGCAGCTCAGGGTCAAATAGCAATCAGCCCCAGCATTTT
>TRBJ2-7|TRBD1|TRBV2|.
CASKQGGYGDEQYF
TGTGCCAGCAAACAGGGGGGATATGGGGACGAGCAGTACTTC
>TRBJ1-6|.|TRBV4-2|few
CASSQAARGLSSYNSPLHF
TGTGCCAGCAGCCAAGCCGCCAGGGGTTTAAGCTCCTATAATTCACCCCTCCACTTT
>TRBJ1-3|.|TRBV5-1|.
CASSLERPSRGNTIYF
TGCGCCAGCAGCTTGGAGCGACCAAGTCGGGGAAACACCATATATTTT
>TRBJ1-5|.|TRBV30|once
CAWSVPGVSQPQHF
TGTGCCTGGAGTGTACCCGGGGTAAGCCAGCCCCAGCATTTT
>TRBJ2-1|.|TRBV19|.
CASSRLGDEQFF
TGTGCCAGTAGTCGCCTGGGAGATGAGCAGTTCTTC
>TRBJ2-1|TRBD2|TRBV24-1|once
CATSSGTSGGSGSYNEQFF
TGTGCCACCAGTAGCGGGACTAGCGGGGGGTCGGGCTCCTACAATGAGCAGTTCTTC
>TRBJ1-2|.|TRBV6-5|.
CASSLGGSYGYTF
TGTGCCAGCAGTCTCGGGGGGAGCTATGGCTACACCTTC
>TRBJ2-5|TRBD2|TRBV6-2/TRBV6-3|few
CASSWTSGGAETQYF
TGTGCCAGCAGTTGGACTAGCGGGGGGGCAGAGACCCAGTACTTC
>TRBJ2-5|.|TRBV6-1|.
CASSEAMAGRTQYF
TGTGCCAGCAGTGAAGCTATGGCAGGCAGGACCCAGTACTTC
>TRBJ1-2|.|TRBV19|few
CASRSWDTSGGYTF
TGTGCCAGTAGGTCGTGGGACACCTCTGGGGGCTACACCTTC
>TRBJ2-7|.|TRBV30|.
CAWSSGTSYEQYF
TGTGCCTGGAGTTCCGGGACTTCCTACGAGCAGTACTTC
>TRBJ1-1|.|TRBV6-1|.
CASSDGEGDTEAFF
TGTGCCAGCAGTGATGGGGAGGGGGACACTGAAGCTTTCTTT
>TRBJ1-1|.|TRBV9|.
CASSVAGLPHLLGERGEAFF
TGTGCCAGCAGCGTAGCTGGATTGCCACACCTTCTCGGGGAGCGGGGTGAAGCTTTCTTT
>TRBJ2-2|TRBD1|TRBV27|.
CASSPDRDRGSRLNTGELFF
TGTGCCAGCAGTCCTGACCGGGACAGGGGTTCCCGATTGAACACCGGGGAGCTGTTTTTT
>TRBJ2-5|TRBD2|TRBV2|.
CAMPGGGGQETQYF
TGTGCCATGCCCGGGGGGGGCGGCCAAGAGACCCAGTACTTC
>TRBJ2-7|.|TRBV12-3/TRBV12-4|.
CASSQFPGGEQYF
TGTGCCAGCAGTCAATTTCCCGGGGGCGAGCAGTACTTC
>TRBJ2-3|.|TRBV9|.
CASSVEGGGTLVTDTQYF
TGTGCCAGCAGCGTAGAGGGAGGGGGGACCCTGGTCACAGATACGCAGTATTTT
>TRBJ1-6|.|TRBV2|few
CASSKSKSSYNSPLHF
TGTGCCAGCAGTAAGTCGAAGAGCTCCTATAATTCACCCCTCCACTTT
>TRBJ2-1|TRBD2|TRBV7-2|.
CASSLVSGGAINNEQFF
TGTGCCAGCAGCTTAGTTAGCGGGGGGGCAATAAACAATGAGCAGTTCTTC
>TRBJ2-1|.|TRBV3-1/TRBV3-2|few
CASSQAGNEQFF
TGTGCCAGCAGCCAGGCAGGCAATGAGCAGTTCTTC
>TRBJ2-7|TRBD1|TRBV19|few
CASSIEGTGLLFSYEQYF
TGTGCCAGTAGTATAGAGGGGACAGGGCTACTCTTCTCCTACGAGCAGTACTTC
>TRBJ1-4|.|TRBV19|once
CASTPTIGKLFF
TGTGCCAGTACCCCCACGATCGGAAAACTGTTTTTT
>TRBJ1-1|.|TRBV5-1|few
CASSPNAAVAEAFF
TGCGCCAGCAGCCCTAACGCCGCGGTAGCTGAAGCTTTCTTT
>TRBJ1-1|.|TRBV19|.
CASSIQGRGTEAFF
TGTGCCAGTAGTATTCAGGGGAGAGGAACTGAAGCTTTCTTT
>TRBJ1-1|.|TRBV5-1|.
CASSDRQGQSIFMNTEAFF
TGCGCCAGCAGCGATAGACAAGGACAGTCTATATTCATGAACACTGAAGCTTTCTTT
>TRBJ1-1|TRBD1|TRBV7-9|once
CASSLPGGRHTEAFF
TGTGCCAGCAGCTTACCAGGGGGTAGACACACTGAAGCTTTCTTT
>TRBJ2-1|.|TRBV27|.
CASSPSVDEQFF
TGTGCCAGCAGCCCTAGCGTGGATGAGCAGTTCTTC
>TRBJ2-7|TRBD2|TRBV5-4|.
CASSPPGGGPSSSYEQYF
TGTGCCAGCAGCCCGCCCGGGGGAGGGCCCTCCAGCTCCTACGAGCAGTACTTC
>TRBJ1-2|.|TRBV30|.
CAWEWHPGGARGYGYTF
TGTGCCTGGGAGTGGCACCCTGGGGGGGCGCGAGGCTATGGCTACACCTTC
>TRBJ2-7|.|TRBV5-4|.
CASSRRDLAYEQYF
TGTGCCAGCAGCCGGAGGGACTTAGCCTACGAGCAGTACTTC
>TRBJ2-3|.|TRBV27|.
CASSLRRETDTQYF
TGTGCCAGCAGTTTGCGTAGGGAGACAGATACGCAGTATTTT
>TRBJ1-2|TRBD1|TRBV18|.
CASSPPGQGVYGYTF
TGTGCCAGCTCACCACCGGGACAGGGCGTCTATGGCTACACCTTC
>TRBJ2-2|.|TRBV25-1|.
CASSLWAGPGTGELFF
TGTGCCAGCAGTCTTTGGGCAGGGCCGGGCACCGGGGAGCTGTTTTTT
>TRBJ1-4|TRBD1|TRBV10-3|.
CAISEQGAANEKLFF
TGTGCCATCAGTGAACAGGGGGCGGCTAATGAAAAACTGTTTTTT